The rows below give T cell receptor beta chains drawn from one sample of a study of cytotoxic CD8 clonotypes in ibrutinib-treated CLL. The method was immunoSEQ multiplex PCR; TCRdb's version includes in-frame clones alone and lacks a portion of them. This table has 300,000 or so clones, about 61% appearing once. Specimen: PBMCs, collected after 36 months of ibrutinib treatment. The receptor source for this set is a human donor with chronic lymphocytic leukemia. Both conserved end residues are part of each CDR3. A D gene is named only where the DNA matches it firmly. Expanded clones are given a class, and other clones once, few, many or no size at all.

D	V	size	J	CDR3	DNA
-	TRBV10-2	few	TRBJ1-3	CASSESRLLSGNTIYF	TGCGCCAGCAGTGAGTCTAGACTGCTCTCTGGAAACACCATATATTTT
-	TRBV28	-	TRBJ1-5	CASYVGNQPQHF	TGTGCCAGTTACGTCGGCAATCAGCCCCAGCATTTT
TRBD2	TRBV7-3	few	TRBJ2-1	CASSITSGTYNEQFF	TGTGCCAGCAGCATAACTAGCGGTACCTACAATGAGCAGTTCTTC
TRBD2	TRBV5-1	-	TRBJ2-2	CASYSGGLRTGELFF	TGCGCCAGCTATAGCGGGGGCCTCAGAACCGGGGAGCTGTTTTTT
-	TRBV5-6	few	TRBJ1-1	CASRTFAMNTEAFF	TGTGCCAGCAGAACGTTCGCGATGAACACTGAAGCTTTCTTT
TRBD1	TRBV10-3	-	TRBJ2-7	CASAGTGGEQYF	TGTGCCTCCGCCGGGACAGGGGGCGAGCAGTACTTC
-	TRBV28	few	TRBJ1-3	CASSWRQSGNTIYF	TGTGCCAGCAGTTGGAGGCAGTCCGGAAACACCATATATTTT
TRBD2	TRBV4-1	-	TRBJ2-1	CASSHSGGAGNEQFF	TGCGCCAGCAGCCATAGCGGGGGGGCCGGCAATGAGCAGTTCTTC
-	TRBV19	-	TRBJ1-2	CASRGSNNYGYTF	TGTGCCAGTAGGGGCAGCAACAACTATGGCTACACCTTC
TRBD2	TRBV7-2	few	TRBJ2-7	CASSLDYWASGRVYEQYF	TGTGCCAGCAGCTTGGACTACTGGGCTAGCGGGAGAGTCTACGAGCAGTACTTC
-	TRBV7-8	-	TRBJ2-4	CASSPGPRLLAKNIQYF	TGTGCCAGCAGCCCGGGACCGCGGTTACTAGCCAAAAACATTCAGTACTTC
-	TRBV29-1	-	TRBJ1-2	CSVVPINYGYTF	TGCAGCGTTGTTCCCATTAACTATGGCTACACCTTC
-	TRBV27	-	TRBJ1-2	CASSHRGSNYGYTF	TGTGCCAGCAGTCATCGGGGGTCTAACTATGGCTACACCTTC
TRBD1	TRBV19	-	TRBJ1-2	CASSVAGTGYGYTF	TGTGCCAGTAGTGTCGCCGGGACAGGCTATGGCTACACCTTC
-	TRBV5-4	once	TRBJ1-2	CASSFTQVFHYGYTF	TGTGCCAGCAGCTTCACCCAGGTTTTTCACTATGGCTACACCTTC
-	TRBV5-6	-	TRBJ2-7	CASSLAKAGPLRHEQYF	TGTGCCAGCAGCTTGGCCAAGGCGGGGCCCTTAAGGCACGAGCAGTACTTC
TRBD2	TRBV7-8	-	TRBJ2-3	CASSLGLAGTDTQYF	TGTGCCAGCAGCTTAGGGCTAGCGGGGACAGATACGCAGTATTTT
-	TRBV5-6	few	TRBJ2-7	CASSLQGRFYEQYF	TGTGCCAGCAGCTTACAGGGGAGGTTCTACGAGCAGTACTTC
-	TRBV9	-	TRBJ1-2	CASSSARDAPHYGYTF	TGTGCCAGCAGCTCCGCCCGGGACGCACCCCACTATGGCTACACCTTC
-	TRBV7-6	-	TRBJ2-1	CASSAVGAAEQFF	TGTGCCAGCAGCGCCGTGGGGGCGGCTGAGCAGTTCTTC